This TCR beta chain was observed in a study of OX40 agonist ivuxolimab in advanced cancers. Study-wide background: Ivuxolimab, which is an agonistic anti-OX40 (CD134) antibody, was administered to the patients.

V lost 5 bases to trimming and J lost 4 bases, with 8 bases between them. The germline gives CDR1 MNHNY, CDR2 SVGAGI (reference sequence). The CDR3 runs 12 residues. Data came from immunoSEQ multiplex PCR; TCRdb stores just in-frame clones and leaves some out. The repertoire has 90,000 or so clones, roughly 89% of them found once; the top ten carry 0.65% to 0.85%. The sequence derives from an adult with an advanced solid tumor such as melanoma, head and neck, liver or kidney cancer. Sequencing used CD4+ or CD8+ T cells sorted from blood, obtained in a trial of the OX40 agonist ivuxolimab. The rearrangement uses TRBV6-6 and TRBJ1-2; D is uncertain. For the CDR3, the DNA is TGTGCCAGCAGTCCGGGGTCCTATGGCTACACCTTC. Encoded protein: CASSPGSYGYTF.